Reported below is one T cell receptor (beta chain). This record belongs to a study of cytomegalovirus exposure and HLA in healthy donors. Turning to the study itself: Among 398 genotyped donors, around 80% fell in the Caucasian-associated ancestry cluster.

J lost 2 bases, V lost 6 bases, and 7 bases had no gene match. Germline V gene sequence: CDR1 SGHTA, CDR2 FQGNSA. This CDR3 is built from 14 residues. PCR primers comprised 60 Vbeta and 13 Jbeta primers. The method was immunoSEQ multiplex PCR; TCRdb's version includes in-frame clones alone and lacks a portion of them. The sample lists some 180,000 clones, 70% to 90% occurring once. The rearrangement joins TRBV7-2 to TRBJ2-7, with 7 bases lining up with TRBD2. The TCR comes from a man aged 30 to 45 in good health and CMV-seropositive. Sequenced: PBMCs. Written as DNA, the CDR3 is TGTGCCAGCAGTTCTGGACTAGAAACCTACGAGCAGTACTTC. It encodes CASSSGLETYEQYF.